These T cell receptor beta chains were read from a single sample in a study of vaccination and CD4 T cells after COVID-19. These receptors are not linked to any known antigen. In TCRdb, the PCR reads were re-called with MiXCR into one record per CDR3 protein. Of tens of thousands of distinct CDR3 sequences listed, roughly 45% are singletons. The material sequenced was CD4+ T cells from blood, cultured in vitro. These receptors came from a human donor who had recovered from COVID-19. Each CDR3 is given with its conserved first and last residue. The D gene is left open where the match is weak. Some rows mark clone size as missing; the rest say once, few, many or name a class of expanded clone.

CDR3nt	CDR3aa	abundance	v_gene	j_gene	d_gene
TGTGCCAGCAGTGAATGGCGGAACAGGGGAGAGACCCAGTACTTC	CASSEWRNRGETQYF	-	TRBV25-1	TRBJ2-5	TRBD1
TGTGCCAGCACTAGGACAGGGGCGGGCTATGGCTACACCTTC	CASTRTGAGYGYTF	few	TRBV28	TRBJ1-2	TRBD1
TGTGCCACCGGGGGACGGGCTCCACGGGACCAGTACTTC	CATGGRAPRDQYF	-	TRBV28	TRBJ2-5	-
TGCGCCAGCAGTGATGGTCGGTCGGGGGGGCCGGTCGGGGAGCTGTTTTTT	CASSDGRSGGPVGELFF	-	TRBV10-2	TRBJ2-2	TRBD2
TGTGCCAGCAGCTTTTATGCAGATACGCAGTATTTT	CASSFYADTQYF	-	TRBV11-2	TRBJ2-3	-
TGTGCCAGTAGGAAAATGAGAGGGGGCGACGAGACTGAAGCTTTCTTT	CASRKMRGGDETEAFF	-	TRBV19	TRBJ1-1	TRBD1
TGTGCCACGGCAGGGGGTCCAAAAGGCACTGAAGCTTTCTTT	CATAGGPKGTEAFF	few	TRBV28	TRBJ1-1	TRBD1
TGTGCCAGCAGTCAAATCGGACGTCGGAACATGAACACTGAAGCTTTCTTT	CASSQIGRRNMNTEAFF	-	TRBV28	TRBJ1-1	-
TGTGCCAGCAGTCCGCCAGGGGCGGTGGGGTCCCAAGAGACCCAGTACTTC	CASSPPGAVGSQETQYF	-	TRBV6-1	TRBJ2-5	-
TGTGCCAGCAGTCCGCGTTTGACTAGCGGGAGATCCTACAATGAGCAGTTCTTC	CASSPRLTSGRSYNEQFF	-	TRBV28	TRBJ2-1	TRBD2
TGTGCCAGCAGTTTATACCGGGCCAACACCGGGGAGCTGTTTTTT	CASSLYRANTGELFF	few	TRBV27	TRBJ2-2	-
TGTGCCAGCAGCTTTCTAGTGCAGGCGAGCTCTGGGGCCAACGTCCTGACTTTC	CASSFLVQASSGANVLTF	once	TRBV5-5	TRBJ2-6	-
TGTGCCAGCAGTGAAACTAGCGGGAGGCGCGGGACCCAGTACTTC	CASSETSGRRGTQYF	-	TRBV6-1	TRBJ2-5	TRBD2
TGTGCCAGCAGTTTACAGGGTAGTTATGGCTACACCTTC	CASSLQGSYGYTF	-	TRBV28	TRBJ1-2	-
TGTGCCAGCAGCTTAGCGATACAGGGAAGGTCCGGGGAGCTGTTTTTT	CASSLAIQGRSGELFF	few	TRBV7-2	TRBJ2-2	-
TGTGCCAGCAGCTTCCGGACAGGGGTGTTGGACTATGGCTACACCTTC	CASSFRTGVLDYGYTF	few	TRBV7-2	TRBJ1-2	TRBD1
TGTGCCAGCAGTTACGGACAGGGAGCTTACACCTTC	CASSYGQGAYTF	few	TRBV6-5	TRBJ1-2	TRBD1